This paragraph reports one TCR beta chain. Its antigen is as yet unknown. The sample is drawn from a study of blood T cells in healthy people across ages. A second PCR of 7 to 11 cycles used a sample-barcoded 5' primer and a J-beta primer mix. Every individual sample yielded 2.5 million or more paired-end reads (each containing CDR3). TCRdb fed the 5' RACE reads into MiXCR, producing one record per CDR3 protein. The sample has 550,000 to 800,000 distinct CDR3 sequences; 21% are singletons. Study-level points and caveats: Age advanced and TCR beta diversity per million T cells fell, roughly linearly. The study lacked donor CMV status, which possibly confounded expanded clonotype changes.

PBMCs, at least 7 million per sample, were isolated. The CDR3 runs 13 residues. The germline CDR1 and CDR2 sequences are DFQATT and SNEGSKA (reference sequence). Trimming stripped 4 bases from V and 5 bases from J, with 14 bases between. The sample taken for sequencing was blood. This clonotype originated in a man between 65 and 85 years old in good health. This chain joins TRBV20-1 and TRBJ2-5; unclear D gene. The CDR3 sequence is CSAIGDTTETQYF. The CDR3 DNA is TGCAGTGCTATCGGAGACACGACGGAGACCCAGTACTTC.